A single sample gave rise to the 30 T cell receptor beta chains below, sequenced in a study of T cell repertoires in cytomegalovirus infection. No antigen is known for these receptors. TCRdb re-analysed the reads in MiXCR, keeping a single row per CDR3 protein. The data hold a few hundred thousand distinct CDR3 sequences, with 22% observed a single time. The material sequenced was cultured PBMCs, taken from culture after CMV antigen stimulation. These receptors all stem from a human donor in good health (CMV status not recorded). Some clones in this sample may be carry-over from other donors' samples.

The chain has TRBV10-3 and TRBJ2-5; D perhaps matches TRBD2 (6 bases). The CDR3 contains 13 residues. CDR1 ENHRY and CDR2 SYGVKD come from the germline V gene. The V gene lost 8 bases and the J gene lost 6 bases, with 16 bases spanning the gap. This chain's CDR3 is CAIGTSLVKTQYF. The CDR3 bases are TGTGCCATCGGGACTTCGCTTGTGAAGACCCAGTACTTC.

This clonotype was seen more than once but under ten times. This chain uses TRBV7-6 with TRBJ1-1, with a possible D match to TRBD1 (5 bases). CDR3 length: 16 amino acids. Germline V CDR1 and CDR2: SGHVS, FNYEAQ. Deletions cut 4 bases from V and 0 bases from J, with 15 bases between. The CDR3 nucleotides are TGTGCCAGCAGCTGGGCAGGGATCGGGATGAACACTGAAGCTTTCTTT. Translation gives CASSWAGIGMNTEAFF.

The J gene is TRBJ2-3, the V gene TRBV4-1; 10 positions agree with TRBD2. This CDR3 is 17 amino acids long. Germline assignment: CDR1 MGHRA and CDR2 YSYEKL. Trimming removed 0 bases from V and 3 bases from J; junction bases left unmatched: 6. In nucleotides, the CDR3 is TGCGCCAGCAGCCAAGAACCAGCGGGAGGGCCGACAGATACGCAGTATTTT. It specifies CASSQEPAGGPTDTQYF.

At least ten counts were recorded for this clonotype. V is TRBV4-3 and J is TRBJ1-4; D is unclear. The V gene's germline CDR1 is LGHNA and CDR2 YSLEER. V was trimmed by 0 bases and J by 0 bases, leaving 11 bases between them. The CDR3 extends over 17 amino acids. The DNA for the CDR3 is TGCGCCAGCAGCCAAGAAGGAGGACTCGCAACTAATGAAAAACTGTTTTTT. It codes for CASSQEGGLATNEKLFF.

This clonotype was counted a few times. The V call is TRBV30, the J call TRBJ2-1; D unresolved. With 1 base removed from V and 4 bases from J, the gap between germline ends came to 11 bases. CDR1 is GTSNPN, CDR2 SVGIG, per germline (reference sequence). The CDR3 loop spans 14 amino acids. This CDR3 reads CAWSGMVKYNEQFF. The CDR3 DNA sequence: TGTGCCTGGAGTGGGATGGTTAAGTACAATGAGCAGTTCTTC.

The chain combines TRBV4-3 with TRBJ2-1; TRBD2 might be the D (5 bases). The germline V and J ends were trimmed by 1 base and 8 bases, with 9 bases remaining between them. This CDR3 region has 13 residues. Germline CDR1 and CDR2: LGHNA and YSLEER. CDR3 sequence reads: CASSQAGKHEQFF. CDR3 nucleotide sequence: TGCGCCAGCAGCCAAGCGGGAAAGCATGAGCAGTTCTTC.

V and J are TRBV27 and TRBJ2-1, with 10 positions matching TRBD2. CDR1 is MNHEY, CDR2 SMNVEV, per germline (reference sequence). After removal of 2 bases from V and 6 bases from J, the junction contained 10 bases not matched to a gene. CDR3 length: 17 amino acids. CDR3 sequence: CASSLLPLLAGVNEQFF. DNA for the CDR3: TGTGCCAGCAGTTTACTCCCACTGCTAGCGGGAGTCAATGAGCAGTTCTTC.

This chain connects TRBV15 to TRBJ2-3; D gene ambiguous. The CDR3 totals 15 residues. CDR1 LNHNV and CDR2 YYDKDF come from the germline V gene (reference sequence). V lost 0 bases and J lost 7, with 14 bases in between. In DNA form, the CDR3 reads TGTGCCACCAGCAGAGATGGGATCGTTTTAAATACGCAGTATTTT. Amino acids: CATSRDGIVLNTQYF.

The J gene is TRBJ2-7, the V gene TRBV27; no firm D call. V lost 6 bases and J lost 0, with 12 bases in between. The germline CDR1 and CDR2 sequences are MNHEY and SMNVEV (reference sequence). The CDR3 has 14 amino acids. CDR3 amino acids: CASSLGSSSYEQYF. CDR3 coding DNA: TGTGCCAGCAGCCTAGGGTCTAGCTCCTACGAGCAGTACTTC.

The chain is built from TRBV11-2 and TRBJ2-1; D possibly matches TRBD1 or TRBD2 (6 bases each). The V and J ends lost 3 bases and 3 bases respectively, with 12 bases between them. Germline V lookup: CDR1 SGHAT, CDR2 FQNNGV. The CDR3 totals 15 residues. CDR3 sequence reads: CASSFSRGVYNEQFF. The CDR3 bases are TGTGCCAGCAGCTTCTCTAGGGGGGTCTACAATGAGCAGTTCTTC. Combining the CDR3 with reference TRBV11-2 and TRBJ2-1 gives the whole variable domain EAGVAQSPRYKIIEKRQSVAFWCNPISGHATLYWYQQILGQGPKLLIQFQNNGVVDDSQLPKDRFSAERLKGVDSTLKIQPAKLEDSAVYLCASSFSRGVYNEQFFGPGTRLTVL.

In its sample, this clonotype was seen many times. The gene calls are TRBV7-7 and TRBJ2-6; D perhaps matches TRBD1 (6 bases). The V gene lost 5 bases and the J gene lost 0 bases, with 17 bases spanning the gap. The CDR3 is 18 residues long. CDR1 and CDR2 from the germline V gene are SSHAT and FNYEAQ (reference sequence). This CDR3 is CASSEKQGSGSGANVLTF. As DNA, the CDR3 is TGTGCCAGCAGCGAAAAACAGGGTAGTGGCTCTGGGGCCAACGTCCTGACTTTC. The entire variable domain, with the rest obtained from reference TRBV7-7 and TRBJ2-6, is as follows: GAGVSQSPRYKVTKRGQDVTLRCDPISSHATLYWYQQALGQGPEFLTYFNYEAQPDKSGLPSDRFSAERPEGSISTLTIQRTEQRDSAMYRCASSEKQGSGSGANVLTFGAGSRLTVL.

The chain couples TRBV12-3 or TRBV12-4 to TRBJ2-3, with D perhaps matching TRBD1 (7 bases). The CDR3 is 13 residues long. V dropped 5 bases and J dropped 5 bases, with 11 bases sitting between them. The CDR3 is CASSLRGVDTQYF. The CDR3, as DNA: TGTGCCAGCAGTCTCAGGGGGGTAGATACGCAGTATTTT.

This clonotype was seen many times. The chain combines TRBV5-8 with TRBJ1-5; D remains ambiguous. Trimming pared 2 bases from V and 4 bases from J, leaving 16 bases between. Germline CDR1 and CDR2: SGHTS and YDEGEE. The CDR3 totals 16 residues. The CDR3 sequence: CASSLSWNSRNQPQHF. The CDR3 region has the DNA TGTGCCAGCAGCTTATCGTGGAATAGTCGGAATCAGCCCCAGCATTTT.

A word on this clonotype: The junction and the germline gene differ at one end; a read error may be behind it. The chain links TRBV4-1 to TRBJ2-7; D may match TRBD1 or TRBD2 (5 bases each). Germline V gene sequence: CDR1 MGHRA, CDR2 YSYEKL. The length of the CDR3 is 15 residues. This chain's CDR3 is CASADLKGRKYEQYF. CDR3 bases: TGTGCCAGCGCCGATTTAAAGGGGAGAAAGTACGAGCAGTACTTC.

A few counts support this clonotype. The chain carries TRBV20-1 and TRBJ1-4; D remains unclear. Between the trimmed V and J ends, which lost 6 bases and 8 bases, there was a span of 16 bases. This CDR3 is 13 amino acids long. Germline lookup yields CDR1 DFQATT and CDR2 SNEGSKA (reference sequence). In DNA form, the CDR3 reads TGCAGTGCAACGGAGGAGGGCGGCGAAAAACTGTTTTTT. This sequence encodes CSATEEGGEKLFF.

Ten or more counts support this clonotype. J is TRBJ2-1 and V is TRBV6-1; no clear D. V lost 5 bases, J lost 6 bases, and 5 bases lay in between. The CDR3 sequence is 11 residues long. Germline-derived CDR1 and CDR2 are MNHNS and SASEGT. CDR3 region: CASSTINEQFF. The CDR3 DNA follows: TGTGCCAGCAGTACTATCAATGAGCAGTTCTTC.

This clonotype was found many times. The chain employs TRBV7-2 and TRBJ2-5; D not certain. V lost 6 bases and J 2 bases, leaving 13 bases between the germline ends. The CDR3 contains 14 residues. Germline lookup yields CDR1 SGHTA and CDR2 FQGNSA. The CDR3 spells CASSPSKAQETQYF. In DNA form, the CDR3 reads TGTGCCAGCAGTCCAAGCAAGGCGCAAGAGACCCAGTACTTC.

This clonotype appeared many times. The V and J genes are TRBV7-9 and TRBJ2-7, with D unclear. Germline CDR1 reads SEHNR; CDR2 reads FQNEAQ (reference sequence). CDR3 size: 14 residues. The V and J ends lost 2 bases and 0 bases respectively, with 8 bases between them. The CDR3 sequence: CASSLLGFSYEQYF. DNA for the CDR3: TGTGCCAGCAGCTTACTCGGCTTCTCCTACGAGCAGTACTTC.

The sample holds many counts of this clonotype. The chain employs TRBV6-1 and TRBJ1-1; perhaps TRBD1 as D (6 bases). CDR1 is MNHNS and CDR2 is SASEGT in the germline V gene. The CDR3 contains 15 residues. Between the trimmed V and J ends, which lost 4 bases and 0 bases, there was a span of 12 bases. The CDR3 here is CASSGAGTLNTEAFF. The CDR3 region has the DNA TGTGCCAGCAGTGGAGCCGGGACATTGAACACTGAAGCTTTCTTT.

The V gene is TRBV3-1, the J gene TRBJ1-2; no reliable D call. The V gene lost 4 bases and the J gene lost 12 bases, with 15 bases spanning the gap. The germline gives CDR1 LGHDT, CDR2 YNNKEL (reference sequence). CDR3 size: 12 residues. CDR3 DNA: TGTGCCAGCAGCCGGGAAGGCCGGGAGCACACCTTC. Encoded protein: CASSREGREHTF. The full variable domain, rest sourced from reference TRBV3-1 and TRBJ1-2, is DTAVSQTPKYLVTQMGNDKSIKCEQNLGHDTMYWYKQDSKKFLKIMFSYNNKELIINETVPNRFSPKSPDKAHLNLHINSLELGDSAVYFCASSREGREHTFGSGTRLTVV.

This clonotype occurred a few times. The rearrangement joins TRBV4-3 to TRBJ2-1; 15 bases are shared with TRBD2. V lost 0 bases, J lost 9 bases, and 3 bases stayed unmatched. Germline V gives CDR1 LGHNA, CDR2 YSLEER. The length of the CDR3 is 16 residues. CDR3 sequence (DNA): TGCGCCAGCAGCCAAGATCGGACTAGCGGGAGGGGTGAGCAGTTCTTC. Its translation is CASSQDRTSGRGEQFF.

This clonotype was seen many times. The junction and the germline gene differ at one end; a read error may be behind it. The chain joins TRBV7-7 to TRBJ2-1; D is uncertain. The CDR3 has 15 residues. Germline CDR1 SSHAT, CDR2 FNYEAQ (reference sequence). The CDR3 DNA is TGTGCTAGCAGCTTAGGGATCAACCGCAATCCGGAGCAGTTCTTC. It codes for CASSLGINRNPEQFF.

The table lists this clonotype with a few counts. J is TRBJ1-1 and V is TRBV15; 7 bases are a match to TRBD1. The CDR3 length is 15 residues. Germline values: CDR1 LNHNV, CDR2 YYDKDF (reference sequence). Trimming cost V 0 bases and J 3 bases; bases outside gene matches: 4. The CDR3 region has the DNA TGTGCCACCAGCAGAGATCGACAGGGAGACACTGAAGCTTTCTTT. Translating gives CATSRDRQGDTEAFF.

This clonotype appeared a few times. This rearrangement joins TRBV5-1 to TRBJ2-2; TRBD1 or TRBD2 may be the D gene (5 bases each). CDR1 SGHRS and CDR2 YFSETQ come from the germline V gene. The CDR3 runs to 16 residues. Trimming left V 0 bases short and J 7 bases short, with 16 bases between. The CDR3 coding sequence is TGCGCCAGCAGCTTGGGGCTCGAACTAGGGGTCGGGGAGCTGTTTTTT. Amino acids: CASSLGLELGVGELFF.

This clonotype was detected only a few times. The chain links TRBV5-6 to TRBJ2-1, with 8 bases fitting TRBD2. This CDR3 comprises 17 residues. The germline V gene has CDR1 SGHDT and CDR2 YYEEEE. V dropped 0 bases and J dropped 6; count of bases not matched to a gene: 11. DNA for the CDR3: TGTGCCAGCAGCTTGGTGCCAAGCGGGAGCCCACTCAATGAGCAGTTCTTC. It translates to CASSLVPSGSPLNEQFF. Full variable domain (rest looked up from reference TRBV5-6 and TRBJ2-1): DAGVTQSPTHLIKTRGQQVTLRCSPKSGHDTVSWYQQALGQGPQFIFQYYEEEERQRGNFPDRFSGHQFPNYSSELNVNALLLGDSALYLCASSLVPSGSPLNEQFFGPGTRLTVL.

In this sample, this clonotype turned up many times. The V and J genes are TRBV29-1 and TRBJ2-1, with D tentatively TRBD2 (6 bases). The V end lost 1 base, the J end lost 8 bases, and 18 bases lay between the germline ends. The germline V gene encodes CDR1 SQVTM and CDR2 ANQGSEA. The CDR3 extends over 15 amino acids. The CDR3 loop reads CSVEGGDGGIYEQFF. The CDR3 DNA reads as TGCAGCGTTGAAGGGGGGGACGGCGGTATTTATGAGCAGTTCTTC.

The CDR3: CASSLRLSGYTF. CDR3 in DNA: TGTGCCAGCAGTTTAAGGCTGAGTGGCTACACCTTC. This rearrangement joins TRBV12-3 or TRBV12-4 to TRBJ1-2; the D is unclear. V lost 2 bases and J lost 7, with 8 bases in between. The CDR3 runs 12 residues.

In this sample, this clonotype turned up a few times. The chain joins TRBV5-6 to TRBJ2-7; maybe TRBD1 (6 bases). From germline, CDR1 is SGHDT and CDR2 YYEEEE. V shed 5 bases and J shed 0 bases, with 9 bases lying between them. This CDR3 is 13 amino acids long. This CDR3 reads CASSTGFSYEQYV. CDR3 DNA: TGTGCCAGCAGTACAGGGTTCTCCTACGAGCAGTACGTC.

The chain is built from TRBV5-1 and TRBJ1-5, with 7 positions matching TRBD1. Per the germline V gene, CDR1 is SGHRS and CDR2 is YFSETQ. V dropped 2 bases and J dropped 5; count of bases not matched to a gene: 4. The CDR3 runs to 14 residues. CDR3 nucleotide sequence: TGCGCCAGCAGCTTCCAGGGGGGCGATCAGCCCCAGCATTTT. Translating gives CASSFQGGDQPQHF.

This clonotype was recorded at least ten times. A clone one base away is much larger, so this may be a read error. V gene TRBV7-2 combines with J gene TRBJ2-3, with D uncertain. Per the germline V gene, CDR1 is SGHTA and CDR2 is FQGNSA. The length of the CDR3 is 12 residues. The V and J ends lost 2 bases and 4 bases respectively, with 4 bases between them. The CDR3 loop is CASSLFADTQYF. Here the CDR3 DNA reads TGTGCCAGCAGCTTATTCGCAGATACGCAGTATTTT.